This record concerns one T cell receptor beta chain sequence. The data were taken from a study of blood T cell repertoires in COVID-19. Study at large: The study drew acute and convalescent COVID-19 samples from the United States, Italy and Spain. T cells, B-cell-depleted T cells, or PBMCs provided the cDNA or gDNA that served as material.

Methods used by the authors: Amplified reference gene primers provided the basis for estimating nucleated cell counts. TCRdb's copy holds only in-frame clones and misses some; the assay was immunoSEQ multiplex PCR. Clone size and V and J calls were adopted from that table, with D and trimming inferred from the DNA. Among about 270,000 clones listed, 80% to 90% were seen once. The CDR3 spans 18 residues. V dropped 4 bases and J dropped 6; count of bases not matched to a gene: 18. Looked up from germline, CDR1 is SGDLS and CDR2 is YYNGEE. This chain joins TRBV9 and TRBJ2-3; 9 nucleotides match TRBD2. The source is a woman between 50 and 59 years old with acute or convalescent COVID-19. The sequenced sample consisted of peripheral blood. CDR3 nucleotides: TGTGCCAGCAGCCCGGATACCATGATAGCGGGAGAAAGGGATACGCAGTATTTT. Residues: CASSPDTMIAGERDTQYF.